A selection of T cell receptor beta chains follows, all from one sample in a study of blood T cell repertoires in COVID-19. Clones were sequenced by immunoSEQ multiplex PCR, and TCRdb holds only the in-frame ones, with some missing. The sample has about 190,000 clones, less than 90% seen once; the top ten hold around 2.3%. Input material: peripheral blood. The receptors come from an older man with active or convalescent COVID-19. CDR3s include the opening cysteine and the closing phenylalanine or tryptophan. The D gene is left open where the match is weak. Some rows have no size entry. The others give once, few or many, or a class for an expanded clone.

>.|TRBJ1-6|.|TRBV4-3
TGCGCCAGCAGCCAAGAGCGGGGGAGGGGATCACCCCTCCACTTT
CASSQERGRGSPLHF
>TRBD2|TRBJ2-3|.|TRBV28
TGTGCCAGCAGGAAGACTAGCGGGGTAGATACGCAGTATTTT
CASRKTSGVDTQYF
>TRBD1|TRBJ1-2|.|TRBV18
TGTGCCAGCTCACCACGAAGGACAGGGTTTCTGTATGGCTACACCTTC
CASSPRRTGFLYGYTF
>TRBD1|TRBJ1-1|.|TRBV7-9
TGTGCCAGCAGCTTAGCTCGGACAGGGCTTGGGACTGAAGCTTTCTTT
CASSLARTGLGTEAFF
>TRBD2|TRBJ2-3|.|TRBV9
TGTGCCAGCAGTTCCGAGCGGGGGGGGCCAGATACGCAGTATTTT
CASSSERGGPDTQYF
>TRBD1|TRBJ2-7|.|TRBV3-1/TRBV3-2
TGTGCCAGCAGCTACGGACAGGGACCCTACGAGCAGTACTTC
CASSYGQGPYEQYF
>.|TRBJ1-2|.|TRBV28
TGTGCCACTCGCCGGCCGGGGGGTGGCTACACCTTC
CATRRPGGGYTF
>TRBD1|TRBJ1-4|.|TRBV28
TGTGCCAGCAGCCGTCCCGGGACAGGGAGTGAAAAACTGTTTTTT
CASSRPGTGSEKLFF
>.|TRBJ2-7|.|TRBV29-1
TGCAGCGTTGTGGCAGGGCAATACGAGCAGTACTTC
CSVVAGQYEQYF
>.|TRBJ2-7|once|TRBV7-2
TGTGCCAGCAGCTTAGACAGAAACTACGAGCAGTACTTC
CASSLDRNYEQYF
>.|TRBJ1-1|.|TRBV4-3
TGCGCCAGCAGCCGCGACATGAGCACTGAAGCTTTCTTT
CASSRDMSTEAFF
>.|TRBJ2-3|.|TRBV7-6
TGTGCCAGCAGCTTAGACCCGGGGTCGGTAGATACGCAGTATTTT
CASSLDPGSVDTQYF
>TRBD2|TRBJ2-7|.|TRBV19
TGTGCCAGTAGTATCGAGATACTAGCGGGGGCGAGATACGAGCAGTACTTC
CASSIEILAGARYEQYF
>.|TRBJ1-5|once|TRBV7-2
TGTGCCAGCAGCCCCCGGACAGGCAATCAGCCCCAGCATTTT
CASSPRTGNQPQHF
>.|TRBJ2-1|.|TRBV4-3
TGCGCCAGCAGCCGGACCCCGGGGTCCTACAATGAGCAGTTCTTC
CASSRTPGSYNEQFF
>.|TRBJ2-7|.|TRBV6-5
TGTGCCAGCAGCCAGGACTATAGGGGATCCTACGAGCAGTACTTC
CASSQDYRGSYEQYF
>TRBD1|TRBJ2-1|.|TRBV7-2
TGTGCCAGCAGCACGTGGGACAGGGTGAGGGATGAGCAGTTCTTC
CASSTWDRVRDEQFF
>.|TRBJ2-5|.|TRBV24-1
TGTGCCACCAGTGATGCCACAGGGATGGAAGAGACCCAGTACTTC
CATSDATGMEETQYF
>.|TRBJ1-3|.|TRBV3-1/TRBV3-2
TGTGCCAGCAGCCGACCAGCGGGAAACACCATATATTTT
CASSRPAGNTIYF
>.|TRBJ2-7|.|TRBV7-8
TGTGCCAGCAGCTTAACTTGGGAGTGGACCCACGAGCAGTACTTC
CASSLTWEWTHEQYF
>.|TRBJ2-2|.|TRBV7-9
TGTGCCAGCAGCTTCGGAAGATTAGCCGGCGGGGAGCTGTTTTTT
CASSFGRLAGGELFF
>.|TRBJ2-1|.|TRBV12-3/TRBV12-4
TGTGCCAGCAGTAGCAGGGTCGCTGGCGAGCAGTTCTTC
CASSSRVAGEQFF
>TRBD1|TRBJ1-5|.|TRBV19
TGTGCCAGTAGTACCCGACAGGGGGCGAATAGCAATCAGCCCCAGCATTTT
CASSTRQGANSNQPQHF